These T cell receptor beta chains were read from a single sample in a study of T cell responses to AZD1222 COVID-19 vaccine. This table comes from immunoSEQ multiplex PCR, and its TCRdb copy is limited to in-frame clones, with some not included. The sample has under 200,000 clones, 80% to 95% seen once; the top ten hold over 1.5%. The sequenced sample was peripheral blood, obtained on day 0 of AZD1222 vaccination. The source of these receptors is an adult in good health. The CDR3 runs from the conserved cysteine through the conserved F or W. The order of the fields is clone size, V gene, J gene, D gene, CDR3 protein, CDR3 DNA. The D gene is left open where the match is weak. A clone size is listed for some rows: how often the clone was seen (once, few, many), or a class if it is expanded.

NA	TRBV9	TRBJ2-2	TRBD1	CASSVAGQGAPGELFF	TGTGCCAGCAGCGTAGCTGGACAGGGGGCGCCCGGGGAGCTGTTTTTT
NA	TRBV4-3	TRBJ2-4	TRBD2	CASSQSTSGGAKNIQYF	TGCGCCAGCAGCCAGTCAACTAGCGGGGGAGCCAAAAACATTCAGTACTTC
NA	TRBV6-5	TRBJ1-2	TRBD1	CASSRTGSYGYTF	TGTGCCAGCAGTAGGACAGGGAGCTATGGCTACACCTTC
NA	TRBV11-2	TRBJ1-5	NA	CASSLRSNQPQHF	TGTGCCAGCAGCTTAAGAAGTAATCAGCCCCAGCATTTT
NA	TRBV6-2/TRBV6-3	TRBJ2-5	NA	CASSLPWETQYF	TGTGCCAGCAGTTTGCCCTGGGAGACCCAGTACTTC
NA	TRBV2	TRBJ2-3	NA	CASSEAAGSDTQYF	TGTGCCAGCAGTGAAGCCGCGGGTTCGGATACGCAGTATTTT
NA	TRBV4-3	TRBJ1-1	TRBD1	CASSQIRTGWTEAFF	TGCGCCAGCAGCCAGATTAGGACAGGGTGGACTGAAGCTTTCTTT
NA	TRBV6-2/TRBV6-3	TRBJ1-1	NA	CASSSQAGLSTEAFF	TGTGCCAGCAGTTCCCAAGCAGGGCTGAGCACTGAAGCTTTCTTT
NA	TRBV9	TRBJ2-3	NA	CASSVVAAQPDTQYF	TGTGCCAGCAGCGTAGTAGCGGCGCAACCAGATACGCAGTATTTT
NA	TRBV30	TRBJ1-6	NA	CAWRRGDDNSPLHF	TGTGCCTGGAGACGGGGTGACGATAATTCACCCCTCCACTTT
NA	TRBV9	TRBJ2-3	TRBD1	CASSVSGGKTTDTQYF	TGTGCCAGCAGCGTATCAGGGGGCAAGACCACAGATACGCAGTATTTT
NA	TRBV12-3/TRBV12-4	TRBJ1-1	NA	CASSLYPNTEAFF	TGTGCCAGCAGTTTATACCCGAACACTGAAGCTTTCTTT
NA	TRBV2	TRBJ1-1	NA	CASSRGTEAFF	TGTGCCAGCAGCAGGGGCACTGAAGCTTTCTTT
NA	TRBV7-2	TRBJ2-3	TRBD1	CASSFRQGPTDTQYF	TGTGCCAGCAGCTTCCGACAGGGACCCACAGATACGCAGTATTTT
NA	TRBV7-8	TRBJ1-1	TRBD1	CASSLQGEVTEAFF	TGTGCCAGCAGCTTACAGGGGGAGGTCACTGAAGCTTTCTTT
NA	TRBV7-2	TRBJ2-2	TRBD1	CASSATQGGTGELFF	TGTGCCAGCAGCGCAACACAGGGGGGAACCGGGGAGCTGTTTTTT
NA	TRBV4-3	TRBJ2-7	NA	CASSPVDKAYEQYF	TGCGCCAGCAGCCCCGTCGACAAGGCCTACGAGCAGTACTTC
NA	TRBV11-3	TRBJ2-7	NA	CASSLGTSEQYF	TGTGCCAGCAGCTTAGGGACAAGTGAGCAGTACTTC
NA	TRBV18	TRBJ1-2	TRBD1	CASSYATGLYGYTF	TGTGCCAGCTCATACGCGACAGGGCTTTATGGCTACACCTTC
NA	TRBV15	TRBJ1-6	NA	CATSRNHNSPLHF	TGTGCCACCAGCAGGAACCATAATTCACCCCTCCACTTT
NA	TRBV28	TRBJ2-7	NA	CASSPYGRRVYEQYF	TGTGCCAGCAGTCCATATGGGCGCAGGGTCTACGAGCAGTACTTC
NA	TRBV27	TRBJ1-6	NA	CATSPASLRNSPLHF	TGTGCCACATCCCCCGCCAGTCTAAGAAATTCACCCCTCCACTTT
NA	TRBV7-2	TRBJ2-1	TRBD1	CASSRQGIGNEQFF	TGTGCCAGCAGCAGACAGGGGATAGGGAATGAGCAGTTCTTC
NA	TRBV19	TRBJ2-7	TRBD2	CASSRGLAYEQYF	TGTGCCAGTAGTAGGGGACTAGCGTACGAGCAGTACTTC
NA	TRBV2	TRBJ1-2	NA	CASSEGHLNYGYTF	TGTGCCAGCAGTGAGGGACACCTAAACTATGGCTACACCTTC
NA	TRBV18	TRBJ2-2	TRBD1	CASSPRTGGLTGELFF	TGTGCCAGCTCACCACGGACAGGGGGCCTCACCGGGGAGCTGTTTTTT
NA	TRBV30	TRBJ2-1	TRBD2	CAWSVRGGGSNEQFF	TGTGCCTGGAGTGTACGGGGGGGAGGGTCAAATGAGCAGTTCTTC
NA	TRBV9	TRBJ1-2	NA	CASSAQGFGYTF	TGTGCCAGCAGCGCTCAGGGATTTGGCTACACCTTC
NA	TRBV12-3/TRBV12-4	TRBJ1-6	NA	CASRIQGNSPLHF	TGTGCCAGCAGGATACAGGGCAATTCACCCCTCCACTTT
NA	TRBV5-8	TRBJ1-3	NA	CASSVTGPGYTIYF	TGTGCCAGCAGCGTGACAGGTCCCGGGTACACCATATATTTT
few	TRBV5-8	TRBJ2-7	NA	CASSFRSYEQYF	TGTGCCAGCAGCTTCCGATCCTACGAGCAGTACTTC